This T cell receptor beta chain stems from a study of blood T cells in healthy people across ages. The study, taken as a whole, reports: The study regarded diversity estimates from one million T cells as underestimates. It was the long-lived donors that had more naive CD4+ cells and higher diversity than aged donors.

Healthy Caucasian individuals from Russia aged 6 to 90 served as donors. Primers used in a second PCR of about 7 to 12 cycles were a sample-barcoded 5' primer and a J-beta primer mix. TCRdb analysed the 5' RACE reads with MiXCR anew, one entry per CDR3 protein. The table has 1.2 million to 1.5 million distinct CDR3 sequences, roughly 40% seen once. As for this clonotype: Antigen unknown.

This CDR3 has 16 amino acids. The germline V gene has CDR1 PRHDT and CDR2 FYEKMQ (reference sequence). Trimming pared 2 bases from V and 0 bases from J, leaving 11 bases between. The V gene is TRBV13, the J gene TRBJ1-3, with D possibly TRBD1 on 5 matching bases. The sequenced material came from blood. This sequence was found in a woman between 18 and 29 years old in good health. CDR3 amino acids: CASSLRQRGSGNTIYF. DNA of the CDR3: TGTGCCAGCAGCTTACGACAGCGGGGCTCTGGAAACACCATATATTTT.